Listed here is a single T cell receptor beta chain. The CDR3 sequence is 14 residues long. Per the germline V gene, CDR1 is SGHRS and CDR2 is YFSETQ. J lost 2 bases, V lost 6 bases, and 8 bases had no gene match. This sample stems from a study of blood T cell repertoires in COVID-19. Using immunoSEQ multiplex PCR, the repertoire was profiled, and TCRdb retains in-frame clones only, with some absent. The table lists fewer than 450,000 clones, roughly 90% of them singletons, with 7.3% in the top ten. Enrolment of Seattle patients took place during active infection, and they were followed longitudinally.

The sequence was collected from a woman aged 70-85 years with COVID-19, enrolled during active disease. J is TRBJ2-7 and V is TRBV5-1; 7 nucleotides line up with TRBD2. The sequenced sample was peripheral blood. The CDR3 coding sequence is TGCGCCAGCAACCCGGGGGGAACTCCCTACGAGCAGTACTTC. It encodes CASNPGGTPYEQYF.